The clone carrying this TCR beta chain was seen more than once but under ten times. What it recognizes is unknown. CDR1 is SGHNT, CDR2 YYREEE, per germline (reference sequence). With 2 bases removed from V and 1 base from J, the gap between germline ends came to 15 bases. This CDR3 spans 16 amino acids. This specimen comes from a study of graft-versus-host responses after intestinal transplantation. General study results and limits: GvH clones occurred in recipient marrow; some first appeared in ileum or blood.

Sequencing was performed with immunoSEQ multiplex PCR; in TCRdb, only in-frame clones are kept and a portion is missing. The profile shows tens of thousands of clones, around 89% of them singletons. Specimen: unstimulated CD8+ T cells sorted from spleen or lymph node cells, collected before intestinal transplant. The rearrangement links TRBV5-4 to TRBJ1-1, with a weak D call TRBD1 (5 bases). The origin of this receptor is a human donor who received an intestinal transplant. In nucleotides, the CDR3 is TGTGCCAGCAGCTTTCGACAGATTCAGGGGAACACTGAAGCTTTCTTT. Amino acid sequence: CASSFRQIQGNTEAFF.